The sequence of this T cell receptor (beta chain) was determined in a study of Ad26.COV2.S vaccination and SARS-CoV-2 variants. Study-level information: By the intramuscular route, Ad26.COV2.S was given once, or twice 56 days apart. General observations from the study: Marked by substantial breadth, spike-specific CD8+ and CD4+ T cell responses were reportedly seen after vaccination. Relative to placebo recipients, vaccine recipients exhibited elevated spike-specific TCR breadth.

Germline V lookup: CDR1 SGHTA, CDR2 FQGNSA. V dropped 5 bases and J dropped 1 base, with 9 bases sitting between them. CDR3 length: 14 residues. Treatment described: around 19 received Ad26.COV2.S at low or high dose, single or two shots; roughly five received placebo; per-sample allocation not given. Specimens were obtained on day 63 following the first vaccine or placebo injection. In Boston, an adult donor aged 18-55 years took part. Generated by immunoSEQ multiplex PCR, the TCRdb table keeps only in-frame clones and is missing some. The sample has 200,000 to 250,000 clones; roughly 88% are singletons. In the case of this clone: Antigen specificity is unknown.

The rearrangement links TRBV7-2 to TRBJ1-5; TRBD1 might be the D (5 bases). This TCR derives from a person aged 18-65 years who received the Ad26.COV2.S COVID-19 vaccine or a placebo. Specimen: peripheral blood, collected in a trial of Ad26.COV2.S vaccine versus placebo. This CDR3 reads CASSTRDSNQPQHF. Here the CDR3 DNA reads TGTGCCAGCAGCACCAGGGACAGCAATCAGCCCCAGCATTTT.